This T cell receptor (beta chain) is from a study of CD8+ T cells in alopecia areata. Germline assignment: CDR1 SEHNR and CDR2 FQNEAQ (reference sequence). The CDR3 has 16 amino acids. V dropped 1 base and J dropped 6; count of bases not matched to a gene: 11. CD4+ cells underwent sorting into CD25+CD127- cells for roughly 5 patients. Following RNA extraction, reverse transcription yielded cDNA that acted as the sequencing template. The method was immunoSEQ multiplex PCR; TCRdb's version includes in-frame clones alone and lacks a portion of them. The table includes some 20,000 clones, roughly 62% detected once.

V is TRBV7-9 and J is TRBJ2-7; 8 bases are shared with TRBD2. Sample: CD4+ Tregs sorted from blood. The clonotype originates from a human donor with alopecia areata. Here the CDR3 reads CASSLEVSGNFGEQYF. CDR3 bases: TGTGCCAGCAGCTTAGAGGTTAGCGGGAATTTCGGCGAGCAGTACTTC.